This T cell receptor beta chain was identified during a study of post-analysis software for immune sequencing data (dated by TCRdb to 2015 to 2017). Regarding the study in general: The recorded disease courses included relapsing-remitting, secondary progressive and progressive-relapsing multiple sclerosis, and some patients had no subtype annotation. A subset of samples was prepared in parallel using single-end sample barcoding, then pooled and co-amplified after Illumina adapter ligation. The patient repertoires were set against around eleven previously published healthy control repertoires from donors whose ages ranged from 6 to 25 years.

To demonstrate the VDJtools post-analysis software, TCR beta repertoires were profiled from the peripheral blood of about 13 young patients with multiple sclerosis. The patients with multiple sclerosis were children and adolescents between about 6 and 15 years of age. Library method: PCR. These reads were obtained on an Illumina HiSeq 2500. To reduce PCR and sequencing biases, unique molecular identifiers were built into the TCR beta cDNA libraries. Roughly 500,000 cDNA molecules were obtained for every 1 to 10 million input T cells, so each molecule roughly corresponded to one T cell. The same protocol used for the earlier healthy control dataset was applied to prepare and sequence the patient libraries. Within a given batch, samples were prepared together, multiplexed and sequenced on the same HiSeq lane. Concerning the study's data processing: MIGEC handled the raw barcoded reads, throwing out single-read molecular identifier groups before consensus assembly and CDR3 extraction. VDJtools was used for post-analysis of the clonotype tables, with diversity normalized by down-sampling every dataset to the smallest sample size. To correct batch-related cross-sample contamination, repertoire overlap clustering matched CDR3 amino acid sequences but not nucleotide sequences. TCRdb's own reprocessing of the public reads used fastp at Q25 and MiXCR and kept productive beta chains. Every entry covers one CDR3 protein and lists the most common genes and DNA from its rows. The V and J calls come from TCRdb's annotation, not from the publication. In this sample the table shows 600,000 to 750,000 distinct CDR3 sequences, approximately 60% of which occur a single time. The ten biggest clones cover 10% to 12% of the sample.

Concerning this clonotype itself: It lacks a known antigen. It has no much larger one-base neighbor in the sample; base qualities were not kept.

The CDR3 has 14 amino acids, counting the end cysteine and phenylalanine. The read is trimmed to its CDR3 DNA, 42 bases read in frame from base 1. Reading the germline V gene gives CDR1 SQVTM and CDR2 ANQGSEA. Broader findings and caveats from the paper: Patients showed significantly higher frequencies than controls for several TRBV segments, among them TRBV5-6, TRBV5-1 and TRBV20-1. The multiple sclerosis patient group was slightly younger than the control group. Direct clustering with F measure showed strong co-clustering of samples prepared in the same batch, prompting a batch-effect correction. Significantly lower normalized Chao1 diversity was found in multiple sclerosis patients than in controls, suggesting substantial peripheral T-cell clonal expansion.

This receptor chain uses TRBV29-1 and TRBJ2-1; 12 middle bases align to TRBD2. Matching the DNA end better, TRBJ2-7 makes the J call doubtful. The receptor comes from a girl aged 2-10 years with multiple sclerosis. The sequencing input was blood. Read as DNA, the sequence is TGCAGCGCCACTAGCGGGAGGTTAAACAATGAGCAGTACTTC. Its translation is CSATSGRLNNEQYF.